These 30 T cell receptor beta chains originate from one sample sequenced in a study of blood T cell repertoires in COVID-19. The method was immunoSEQ multiplex PCR; TCRdb's version includes in-frame clones alone and lacks a portion of them. This table holds roughly 300,000 clones, roughly nine tenths found once. Specimen: PBMCs or T cells enriched from blood (not recorded which). The receptors shown here come from a woman aged 25 to 39 who had recovered from COVID-19.

The genes are TRBV6-1 and TRBJ1-4; 9 bases match TRBD1. The V gene's germline CDR1 is MNHNS and CDR2 SASEGT. After removal of 0 bases from V and 7 bases from J, the junction contained 3 bases not matched to a gene. The CDR3 consists of 15 residues. The CDR3 spells CASSEAGTGPEKLFF. CDR3 bases: TGTGCCAGCAGTGAAGCGGGGACAGGGCCTGAAAAACTGTTTTTT.

V usage is TRBV3-1 (or the pseudogene TRBV3-2) and J usage is TRBJ1-6; D is ambiguous. CDR1 is LGHDT, CDR2 YNNKEL, per germline (reference sequence). With 0 bases removed from V and 1 base from J, the gap between germline ends came to 10 bases. This CDR3 spans 17 amino acids. The CDR3 is CASSQDGQPSYNSPLHF. In nucleotides, the CDR3 is TGTGCCAGCAGCCAAGATGGGCAGCCTTCCTATAATTCACCCCTCCACTTT.

J is TRBJ2-2 and V is TRBV19; 8 bases are shared with TRBD1. The CDR3 consists of 17 residues. J gave up 1 base and V 5 bases, and 9 bases lay outside the gene matches. Germline V lookup: CDR1 LNHDA, CDR2 SQIVND (reference sequence). CDR3 sequence (DNA): TGTGCCAGTAGTTCCCCCCAGGGGGCGCAGAACACCGGGGAGCTGTTTTTT. Translation: CASSSPQGAQNTGELFF. The complete variable domain, with remaining parts taken from reference TRBV19 and TRBJ2-2, reads DGGITQSPKYLFRKEGQNVTLSCEQNLNHDAMYWYRQDPGQGLRLIYYSQIVNDFQKGDIAEGYSVSREKKESFPLTVTSAQKNPTAFYLCASSSPQGAQNTGELFFGEGSRLTVL.

This CDR3 reads CASSSGGWGKFSNQPQHF. Here the CDR3 DNA reads TGTGCCAGCAGCTCAGGGGGTTGGGGGAAATTTAGCAATCAGCCCCAGCATTTT. The chain employs TRBV7-9 and TRBJ1-5; 7 nucleotides align to TRBD1. The CDR3 has 18 amino acids. V trimming: 4 bases; J trimming: 0 bases; junction bases outside the gene matches: 12. Germline V CDR1 and CDR2: SEHNR, FQNEAQ (reference sequence).

The chain recombines TRBV29-1 with TRBJ2-3, with a weak D call TRBD2 (7 bases). Trimming left V 4 bases short and J 0 bases short, with 11 bases between. CDR3 size: 14 residues. Looked up from germline, CDR1 is SQVTM and CDR2 is ANQGSEA. CDR3 in amino acids: CSVGGGRSTDTQYF. The CDR3 bases are TGCAGCGTTGGGGGGGGCCGGAGCACAGATACGCAGTATTTT.

J is TRBJ2-3 and V is TRBV12-3 or TRBV12-4; D remains unclear. Between the trimmed V and J ends, which lost 3 bases and 6 bases, there was a span of 4 bases. The CDR3 length is 11 residues. For the CDR3, the DNA is TGTGCCAGCAGTTTTATTGATACGCAGTATTTT. Its translation is CASSFIDTQYF.

This chain joins TRBV30 and TRBJ1-2; the match to TRBD1 covers 10 bases. The ends lost 2 bases at V and 5 bases at J; junction bases unmatched: 8. CDR3 length equals 15 residues. Germline loops: CDR1 GTSNPN, CDR2 SVGIG (reference sequence). The CDR3 is CAWSFTRTGGYGYTF. CDR3 nucleotides: TGTGCCTGGAGTTTTACCAGGACAGGGGGTTATGGCTACACCTTC. The full variable domain, in which reference TRBV30 and TRBJ1-2 provide the parts outside the CDR3, is SQTIHQWPATLVQPVGSPLSLECTVEGTSNPNLYWYRQAAGRGLQLLFYSVGIGQISSEVPQNLSASRPQDRQFILSSKKLLLSDSGFYLCAWSFTRTGGYGYTFGSGTRLTVV.

The rearrangement links TRBV7-9 to TRBJ1-2; no firm D call. From germline, CDR1 is SEHNR and CDR2 FQNEAQ (reference sequence). The CDR3 has 18 residues. V lost 0 bases and J lost 4, with 21 bases in between. The CDR3 region has the DNA TGTGCCAGCAGCTTAGCGGGCCTATCGGGATCCAAGGCCTATGGCTACACCTTC. As protein: CASSLAGLSGSKAYGYTF.

V and J are TRBV19 and TRBJ1-2, with D perhaps matching TRBD1 (5 bases). The CDR3 is 15 amino acids. Between the trimmed V and J ends, which lost 9 bases and 0 bases, there was a span of 17 bases. Germline V CDR1 and CDR2: LNHDA, SQIVND (reference sequence). This CDR3 reads CASSPGGLANYGYTF. CDR3 nucleotide sequence: TGTGCCAGCAGTCCGGGGGGACTAGCTAACTATGGCTACACCTTC.

The chain links TRBV7-2 to TRBJ1-2, with a weak D call TRBD1 (6 bases). V lost 2 bases, J lost 4 bases, and 11 bases lay in between. The germline CDR1 and CDR2 sequences are SGHTA and FQGNSA. The CDR3 is 14 residues long. The CDR3: CASSLSTGSYGYTF. As DNA, the CDR3 is TGTGCCAGCAGCTTAAGTACAGGGAGCTATGGCTACACCTTC.

The chain has TRBV3-1 (or the pseudogene TRBV3-2) and TRBJ2-1; D is unclear. The CDR3 sequence is 12 residues long. Trimming pared 1 base from V and 13 bases from J, leaving 11 bases between. Germline assignment: CDR1 LGHDT and CDR2 YNNKEL (reference sequence). CDR3 DNA: TGTGCCAGCAGCCAAGGAGTCGAGCGTCAGTTCTTC. Amino acids: CASSQGVERQFF.

The CDR3 sequence: CASSPPTLAGQETQYF. Written as DNA, the CDR3 is TGTGCCAGCAGCCCCCCCACGCTAGCGGGACAAGAGACCCAGTACTTC. The rearrangement links TRBV13 to TRBJ2-5, with 9 bases matching TRBD2. The CDR3 is 16 amino acids. V shed 5 bases and J 2 bases; nucleotides not matched to a gene: 9. Germline V gives CDR1 PRHDT, CDR2 FYEKMQ (reference sequence).

The chain joins TRBV4-1 to TRBJ1-4, with D unresolved. The CDR3 runs to 12 residues. Trimming pared 8 bases from V and 5 bases from J, leaving 9 bases between. Germline V lookup: CDR1 MGHRA, CDR2 YSYEKL. The CDR3 is CASLSFNEKLFF. In DNA form, the CDR3 reads TGCGCCAGCCTCTCTTTCAATGAAAAACTGTTTTTT.

This sequence joins TRBV27 and TRBJ2-2; D remains ambiguous. Between the trimmed V and J ends, which lost 6 bases and 0 bases, there was a span of 11 bases. The CDR3 contains 15 residues. Per the germline V gene, CDR1 is MNHEY and CDR2 is SMNVEV (reference sequence). CDR3 loop: CASSPRTSNTGELFF. The CDR3 DNA is TGTGCCAGCAGCCCGCGTACGTCGAACACCGGGGAGCTGTTTTTT.

This chain connects TRBV25-1 to TRBJ2-7; a possible D gene is TRBD2 (5 bases). Germline V CDR1 and CDR2: MGHDK, SYGVNS. The CDR3 has 15 amino acids. V lost 3 bases and J lost 0, with 12 bases in between. CDR3 loop: CASSDLDSYSYEQYF. The DNA of the CDR3 is TGTGCCAGCAGTGATTTGGACTCATACTCCTACGAGCAGTACTTC.

The V and J genes are TRBV4-2 and TRBJ1-2, with TRBD1 matching 7 bases. The CDR3 has 13 amino acids. The V gene's germline CDR1 is LGHNA and CDR2 YNFKEQ. The trim removed 3 bases at V and 8 bases at J, leaving 6 bases unmatched. The CDR3 DNA sequence: TGTGCCAGCAGCCACTCGGACAGGCTCGGCTACACCTTC. It codes for CASSHSDRLGYTF.

The V call is TRBV11-2, the J call TRBJ2-1; 14 bases line up with TRBD2. V was pared by 5 bases and J by 9 bases, with 9 bases of the junction left unmatched. In germline, CDR1 is SGHAT, CDR2 FQNNGV. The CDR3 runs to 16 residues. Here the CDR3 reads CASSPSGTSGSIEQFF. For the CDR3, the DNA is TGTGCCAGCAGCCCCTCCGGGACTAGCGGGAGTATTGAGCAGTTCTTC. The variable domain in full, completed from reference TRBV11-2 and TRBJ2-1, reads EAGVAQSPRYKIIEKRQSVAFWCNPISGHATLYWYQQILGQGPKLLIQFQNNGVVDDSQLPKDRFSAERLKGVDSTLKIQPAKLEDSAVYLCASSPSGTSGSIEQFFGPGTRLTVL.

This clone was seen once. CDR3 loop: CASSTYDTQYF. CDR3 nucleotide sequence: TGTGCCAGTAGTACCTACGATACGCAGTATTTT. This rearrangement joins TRBV19 to TRBJ2-3; D remains unclear. The germline CDR1 and CDR2 sequences are LNHDA and SQIVND (reference sequence). The CDR3 totals 11 residues. Trimming stripped 4 bases from V and 6 bases from J, with 5 bases between. The full variable domain, rest sourced from reference TRBV19 and TRBJ2-3, is DGGITQSPKYLFRKEGQNVTLSCEQNLNHDAMYWYRQDPGQGLRLIYYSQIVNDFQKGDIAEGYSVSREKKESFPLTVTSAQKNPTAFYLCASSTYDTQYFGPGTRLTVL.

The chain combines TRBV18 with TRBJ2-5, with 10 bases aligning to TRBD2. In germline, CDR1 is KGHSH, CDR2 LQKENI. The CDR3 consists of 18 residues. V dropped 1 base and J dropped 2; count of bases not matched to a gene: 10. The CDR3 DNA is TGTGCCAGCTCACCACGTCGGGGAGCGGGAGGGCGGCAAGAGACCCAGTACTTC. It is translated as CASSPRRGAGGRQETQYF. Based on the CDR3 plus reference TRBV18 and TRBJ2-5, the full variable domain is NAGVMQNPRHLVRRRGQEARLRCSPMKGHSHVYWYRQLPEEGLKFMVYLQKENIIDESGMPKERFSAEFPKEGPSILRIQQVVRGDSAAYFCASSPRRGAGGRQETQYFGPGTRLLVL.

This clone appeared once. The chain recombines TRBV15 with TRBJ2-5, with TRBD1 identical over 9 bases. Per the germline V gene, CDR1 is LNHNV and CDR2 is YYDKDF (reference sequence). V was clipped by 8 bases and J by 5 bases; unmatched bases: 6. There are 13 residues in the CDR3. CDR3 DNA sequence: TGTGCCACCGGGACAGGGATAGGGGAGACCCAGTACTTC. It codes for CATGTGIGETQYF.

J is TRBJ1-6 and V is TRBV5-1; 10 nucleotides agree with TRBD1. This CDR3 is 17 amino acids long. Trimming cost V 0 bases and J 1 base; bases outside gene matches: 1. The germline V gene has CDR1 SGHRS and CDR2 YFSETQ. The CDR3 nucleotides are TGCGCCAGCAGCTTGGGGACAGGGGGATCCTATAATTCACCCCTCCACTTT. Translated, it gives CASSLGTGGSYNSPLHF.

The chain has TRBV27 and TRBJ1-6; the D gene is possibly TRBD1 (5 bases). The CDR3 sequence is 16 residues long. Germline CDR1 reads MNHEY; CDR2 reads SMNVEV (reference sequence). Trimming left V 3 bases short and J 7 bases short, with 16 bases between. The CDR3 sequence: CASSFTGRAGNSPLHF. In nucleotides, the CDR3 is TGTGCCAGCAGTTTCACGGGCAGGGCCGGCAATTCACCCCTCCACTTT.

This sequence joins TRBV6-2 or TRBV6-3 and TRBJ2-7; no definite D call. The CDR3 runs 14 residues. The germline CDR1 and CDR2 sequences are MNHEY and SVGEGT. V was cut by 3 bases and J by 0 bases, with 9 bases left in between. CDR3 residues: CASSYGGGSYEQYF. CDR3 sequence (DNA): TGTGCCAGCAGTTATGGCGGCGGCTCCTACGAGCAGTACTTC.

The genes are TRBV7-9 and TRBJ1-3; D remains ambiguous. The CDR3 has 12 amino acids. V was cut by 0 bases and J by 9 bases, with 6 bases left in between. In germline, CDR1 is SEHNR, CDR2 FQNEAQ (reference sequence). The CDR3 reads CASSLAELTIYF. CDR3 bases: TGTGCCAGCAGCTTAGCGGAGCTCACCATATATTTT.

This clone was seen only once. The chain carries TRBV4-1 and TRBJ1-3, with D unclear. The CDR3 length is 16 residues. Germline CDR1 and CDR2: MGHRA and YSYEKL. The V end was cut by 1 base, the J end by 2 bases, with 12 bases between. In DNA, the CDR3 is TGCGCCAGCAGCCAAGTTTCCTCTCGAGCTGGAAACACCATATATTTT. This gives the protein CASSQVSSRAGNTIYF.

The chain has TRBV6-5 and TRBJ1-1; tentative D call: TRBD1 (5 bases). This CDR3 comprises 15 residues. The germline gives CDR1 MNHEY, CDR2 SVGAGI. V lost 0 bases, J lost 3 bases, and 11 bases lay in between. The CDR3 protein is CASSYSNAGHTEAFF. In DNA, the CDR3 is TGTGCCAGCAGTTACTCGAATGCGGGACACACTGAAGCTTTCTTT.

The gene calls are TRBV2 and TRBJ1-5, with D tentatively TRBD1 (6 bases). Trimming removed 3 bases at V and 0 bases at J, with 9 bases between. The germline V gene encodes CDR1 SNHLY and CDR2 FYNNEI. The CDR3 totals 15 residues. Here the CDR3 reads CASSEGHYSNQPQHF. CDR3 coding DNA: TGTGCCAGCAGTGAGGGACACTATAGCAATCAGCCCCAGCATTTT. Full variable domain (outside the CDR3, taken from reference TRBV2 and TRBJ1-5): EPEVTQTPSHQVTQMGQEVILRCVPISNHLYFYWYRQILGQKVEFLVSFYNNEISEKSEIFDDQFSVERPDGSNFTLKIRSTKLEDSAMYFCASSEGHYSNQPQHFGDGTRLSIL.

The chain has TRBV27 and TRBJ2-3, with 8 bases fitting TRBD2. Germline loops: CDR1 MNHEY, CDR2 SMNVEV (reference sequence). Trimming cost V 5 bases and J 6 bases; bases outside gene matches: 13. The CDR3 is 16 residues long. In nucleotides, the CDR3 is TGTGCCAGCAGTCCCCAAGGAGCGGGAGAATGGGATACGCAGTATTTT. As protein: CASSPQGAGEWDTQYF.

This chain connects TRBV7-9 to TRBJ2-1; 10 nucleotides align to TRBD2. The CDR3 contains 18 residues. The junction had 17 bases not matched to a gene; V was cut back by 7 bases and J by 5 bases. Germline CDR1 is SEHNR and CDR2 is FQNEAQ (reference sequence). The CDR3 spells CASILGKRGLATDNEQFF. In nucleotides, the CDR3 is TGTGCCAGCATCCTAGGGAAGCGGGGACTAGCGACGGACAATGAGCAGTTCTTC.

This chain connects TRBV6-2 or TRBV6-3 to TRBJ2-1; D not resolved. V was cut by 2 bases and J by 13 bases, with 9 bases left in between. The CDR3 extends over 11 amino acids. Germline CDR1 reads MNHEY; CDR2 reads SVGEGT. The CDR3 is CASSYDNSQFF. The CDR3 DNA follows: TGTGCCAGCAGTTACGACAATTCTCAGTTCTTC.